A selection of T cell receptor beta chains follows, all from one sample in a study of blood T cell repertoires in COVID-19. TCRdb keeps only in-frame clones here, not all; method: immunoSEQ multiplex PCR. Counted here are about 110,000 clones, approximately 92% occurring once; the ten biggest clones make up about 30%. The sequencing sample was made of peripheral blood. These receptors originate from a woman older than 75 with acute or convalescent COVID-19. CDR3s include the opening cysteine and the closing phenylalanine or tryptophan. The order of the fields is D gene, J gene, clone size, V gene, CDR3 DNA, CDR3 protein. The D gene is left open where the match is weak. Clone size appears in some rows only: once, few, many, or a class for an expanded clone.

d_gene: TRBD2; j_gene: TRBJ2-7; abundance: few; v_gene: TRBV7-9; CDR3nt: TGTGCCAGCAGCTTAGTGGGGGGGTCGGACGAGCAGTACTTC; CDR3aa: CASSLVGGSDEQYF
d_gene: TRBD1; j_gene: TRBJ1-1; abundance: .; v_gene: TRBV9; CDR3nt: TGTGCCAGCAGAGGACCGGGACAGGAAGGGAACACTGAAGCTTTCTTT; CDR3aa: CASRGPGQEGNTEAFF
d_gene: .; j_gene: TRBJ1-1; abundance: .; v_gene: TRBV27; CDR3nt: TGTGCCAGCAGATCAGGGCAGGTCATGAACACTGAAGCTTTCTTT; CDR3aa: CASRSGQVMNTEAFF
d_gene: TRBD1; j_gene: TRBJ1-6; abundance: few; v_gene: TRBV5-5; CDR3nt: TGTGCCAGCAGTCGACAGGGGGAAGGATCACCCCTCCACTTT; CDR3aa: CASSRQGEGSPLHF
d_gene: .; j_gene: TRBJ1-4; abundance: .; v_gene: TRBV18; CDR3nt: TGTGCCAGCTCACAAAACGGACAAGACCACTCTACAACTAATGAAAAACTGTTTTTT; CDR3aa: CASSQNGQDHSTTNEKLFF
d_gene: .; j_gene: TRBJ1-5; abundance: few; v_gene: TRBV19; CDR3nt: TGTGCCAGTAGTATCACAGGGTCCTCCAATCAGCCCCAGCATTTT; CDR3aa: CASSITGSSNQPQHF
d_gene: .; j_gene: TRBJ1-4; abundance: few; v_gene: TRBV11-2; CDR3nt: TGTGCCAGCAGCTTAGATTCCGCGGCAGTTAATGAAAAACTGTTTTTT; CDR3aa: CASSLDSAAVNEKLFF
d_gene: TRBD1; j_gene: TRBJ1-2; abundance: .; v_gene: TRBV4-3; CDR3nt: TGCGCCAGCAGCCAAGAAAGTGGGACAGGTGGCGCTAACTATGGCTACACCTTC; CDR3aa: CASSQESGTGGANYGYTF
d_gene: TRBD1; j_gene: TRBJ1-2; abundance: .; v_gene: TRBV2; CDR3nt: TGTGCCAGCACGGACAGGGAAAGATATGGCTACACCTTC; CDR3aa: CASTDRERYGYTF
d_gene: TRBD2; j_gene: TRBJ2-7; abundance: once; v_gene: TRBV2; CDR3nt: TGTGCCAGCACCGACCCCCTACTAGCGGCGGACGAGCAGTACTTC; CDR3aa: CASTDPLLAADEQYF
d_gene: TRBD1; j_gene: TRBJ1-2; abundance: .; v_gene: TRBV6-6; CDR3nt: TGTGCCAGCAGTTACCCCGACAGGGGAGGCTATGGCTACACCTTC; CDR3aa: CASSYPDRGGYGYTF
d_gene: TRBD1; j_gene: TRBJ1-6; abundance: .; v_gene: TRBV5-4; CDR3nt: TGTGCCAGCACCGACAGGGGGCTGGGTAATTCACCCCTCCACTTT; CDR3aa: CASTDRGLGNSPLHF
d_gene: .; j_gene: TRBJ2-1; abundance: .; v_gene: TRBV19; CDR3nt: TGTGCCAGTAGTATAGGGACAAGCTCCTACAATGAGCAGTTCTTC; CDR3aa: CASSIGTSSYNEQFF
d_gene: TRBD1; j_gene: TRBJ1-2; abundance: once; v_gene: TRBV5-1; CDR3nt: TGCGCCAGCAGCCAGACAGGGCTCGGCTACACCTTC; CDR3aa: CASSQTGLGYTF
d_gene: TRBD1; j_gene: TRBJ1-2; abundance: .; v_gene: TRBV12-3/TRBV12-4; CDR3nt: TGTGCCAGCCTGACAGGGAACTATGGCTACACCTTC; CDR3aa: CASLTGNYGYTF
d_gene: .; j_gene: TRBJ2-7; abundance: .; v_gene: TRBV28; CDR3nt: TGTGCCAGCAGTTTTGGGGGCATGCAAGCCTACGAGCAGTACTTC; CDR3aa: CASSFGGMQAYEQYF
d_gene: .; j_gene: TRBJ2-3; abundance: .; v_gene: TRBV20-1; CDR3nt: TGCAGTGCTTCAACAGATACGCAGTATTTT; CDR3aa: CSASTDTQYF
d_gene: .; j_gene: TRBJ1-3; abundance: .; v_gene: TRBV2; CDR3nt: TGTGCCAGCAGTTTAGACAAGATCTCTGGAAACACCATATATTTT; CDR3aa: CASSLDKISGNTIYF
d_gene: .; j_gene: TRBJ1-3; abundance: once; v_gene: TRBV7-9; CDR3nt: TGTGCCAGCAGCGCTAACAGGGCGAGCTCTGGAAACACCATATATTTT; CDR3aa: CASSANRASSGNTIYF
d_gene: TRBD1; j_gene: TRBJ1-2; abundance: .; v_gene: TRBV2; CDR3nt: TGTGCCAGCAGTACCGCCCGGGACAGATTTAACTATGGCTACACCTTC; CDR3aa: CASSTARDRFNYGYTF
d_gene: .; j_gene: TRBJ2-2; abundance: many; v_gene: TRBV5-4; CDR3nt: TGTGCCAGCAGCCGCCGACGGACAGTTGCCCGGGGCACCGGGGAGCTGTTTTTT; CDR3aa: CASSRRRTVARGTGELFF
d_gene: TRBD1; j_gene: TRBJ2-1; abundance: .; v_gene: TRBV12-3/TRBV12-4; CDR3nt: TGTGCCAGCAGGTGGACAGGGGGCCAGTTCTTC; CDR3aa: CASRWTGGQFF
d_gene: TRBD2; j_gene: TRBJ2-1; abundance: .; v_gene: TRBV7-9; CDR3nt: TGTGCCAGCGCAAAAACCCCCGGGGGGGCCGGTGAGCAGTTCTTC; CDR3aa: CASAKTPGGAGEQFF
d_gene: .; j_gene: TRBJ2-7; abundance: .; v_gene: TRBV7-9; CDR3nt: TGTGCCAGCAGCTACAGTAACTCCTACGAGCAGTACTTC; CDR3aa: CASSYSNSYEQYF
d_gene: TRBD2; j_gene: TRBJ2-1; abundance: .; v_gene: TRBV7-9; CDR3nt: TGTGCCAGCAGCGAAACTAGCGGGGTGCGCAATGAGCAGTTCTTC; CDR3aa: CASSETSGVRNEQFF
d_gene: TRBD1; j_gene: TRBJ2-7; abundance: .; v_gene: TRBV18; CDR3nt: TGTGCCAGCTCACCGGAGGGACAGGGCGCCTACGAGCAGTACTTC; CDR3aa: CASSPEGQGAYEQYF
d_gene: .; j_gene: TRBJ1-2; abundance: .; v_gene: TRBV28; CDR3nt: TGTGCCAGCAGTACATCTTCGTCGGGGGGGACTGGCTACACCTTC; CDR3aa: CASSTSSSGGTGYTF
d_gene: TRBD2; j_gene: TRBJ2-5; abundance: .; v_gene: TRBV18; CDR3nt: TGTGCCAGCTCACCTAGCGGGGTACGCCAAGAGACCCAGTACTTC; CDR3aa: CASSPSGVRQETQYF
d_gene: .; j_gene: TRBJ1-1; abundance: once; v_gene: TRBV6-1; CDR3nt: TGTGCCAGCAGTGAGAGACCCGACAATTTACTCACTTCGTCCCGTGTGGCTTTCTTT; CDR3aa: CASSERPDNLLTSSRVAFF
d_gene: TRBD2; j_gene: TRBJ2-7; abundance: .; v_gene: TRBV24-1; CDR3nt: TGTGCCACCAGTGACTCAGGGCGGGGGGAGCAGTACTTC; CDR3aa: CATSDSGRGEQYF
d_gene: .; j_gene: TRBJ2-2; abundance: .; v_gene: TRBV10-3; CDR3nt: TGTGCCACCAGGGGCCCGAGTGTCGGGGAGCTGTTTTTT; CDR3aa: CATRGPSVGELFF
d_gene: TRBD1; j_gene: TRBJ2-2; abundance: .; v_gene: TRBV30; CDR3nt: TGTGCCCGCACAGGGGGCGCGGGCACCGGGGAGCTGTTTTTT; CDR3aa: CARTGGAGTGELFF
d_gene: TRBD1; j_gene: TRBJ1-2; abundance: .; v_gene: TRBV5-6; CDR3nt: TGTGCCAGCAGCTTCTACCGGGACAGGGCTAACTATGGCTACACCTTC; CDR3aa: CASSFYRDRANYGYTF
d_gene: .; j_gene: TRBJ1-1; abundance: few; v_gene: TRBV18; CDR3nt: TGTGCCAGCTCACCGCAGACAGGGAACACTGAAGCTTTCTTT; CDR3aa: CASSPQTGNTEAFF
d_gene: .; j_gene: TRBJ2-1; abundance: .; v_gene: TRBV24-1; CDR3nt: TGTGCCACCAGTGATTTGTCACAGATCTCCTACAATGAGCAGTTCTTC; CDR3aa: CATSDLSQISYNEQFF
d_gene: TRBD2; j_gene: TRBJ2-2; abundance: .; v_gene: TRBV6-5; CDR3nt: TGTGCCAGCAGGTCGGGGGGGGCGAACACCGGGGAGCTGTTTTTT; CDR3aa: CASRSGGANTGELFF
d_gene: .; j_gene: TRBJ2-5; abundance: .; v_gene: TRBV7-9; CDR3nt: TGTGCCAGCAGGACAGACCCATCCCTATGGGAGACCCAGTACTTC; CDR3aa: CASRTDPSLWETQYF
d_gene: .; j_gene: TRBJ2-2; abundance: .; v_gene: TRBV6-6; CDR3nt: TGTGCGATCCCGGGGACTTCGAACACCGGGGAGCTGTTTTTT; CDR3aa: CAIPGTSNTGELFF
d_gene: TRBD1; j_gene: TRBJ2-7; abundance: .; v_gene: TRBV6-5; CDR3nt: TGTGCCAGCAGGCGACAGGGACCGTACGAGCAGTACTTC; CDR3aa: CASRRQGPYEQYF
d_gene: TRBD2; j_gene: TRBJ2-5; abundance: once; v_gene: TRBV5-4; CDR3nt: TGTGCCAGCAGTTGGGAGGGGGAGACCCAGTACTTC; CDR3aa: CASSWEGETQYF
d_gene: TRBD1; j_gene: TRBJ2-2; abundance: .; v_gene: TRBV2; CDR3nt: TGTGCCAGCAGTGACCAAAGGACAGGGATGGCCGGGGAGCTGTTTTTT; CDR3aa: CASSDQRTGMAGELFF
d_gene: .; j_gene: TRBJ1-1; abundance: .; v_gene: TRBV10-3; CDR3nt: TGTGCCATCTGGGGGGGCACTGAAGCTTTCTTT; CDR3aa: CAIWGGTEAFF
d_gene: TRBD1; j_gene: TRBJ2-5; abundance: once; v_gene: TRBV7-2; CDR3nt: TGTGCCAGCAGCTCTCACGGACAGGCAGGGACCCAGTACTTC; CDR3aa: CASSSHGQAGTQYF
d_gene: TRBD1; j_gene: TRBJ1-6; abundance: .; v_gene: TRBV2; CDR3nt: TGTGCCAGCAGGGAACAGGGGATTGATAATTCACCCCTCCACTTT; CDR3aa: CASREQGIDNSPLHF
d_gene: .; j_gene: TRBJ2-7; abundance: .; v_gene: TRBV5-1; CDR3nt: TGCGCCAGCAGCCAAAACAGGGCTACCTACGAGCAGTACTTC; CDR3aa: CASSQNRATYEQYF
d_gene: TRBD2; j_gene: TRBJ2-3; abundance: .; v_gene: TRBV5-4; CDR3nt: TGTGCCAGCAGCTTGTTATCGGGGGGTACAGATACGCAGTATTTT; CDR3aa: CASSLLSGGTDTQYF